A selection of T cell receptor beta chains follows, all from one sample in a study of blood T cells in healthy people across ages. TCRdb re-called the 5' RACE reads with MiXCR, one entry per CDR3 protein. The table records 750,000 to 950,000 distinct CDR3 sequences, almost 30% of them present only once. This sample also belongs to another study, concerning T cells of mothers and their children.

The sample comprised blood. The receptors come from a woman aged 40-49 years in good health. CDR3s include the opening cysteine and the closing phenylalanine or tryptophan. Fields, in order: V gene, clone size, J gene, D gene, CDR3 protein, CDR3 DNA. D genes are given only for firm matches. Expanded clones are given a class, and other clones once, few, many or no size at all.

>TRBV6-5|NA|TRBJ2-1|TRBD1
CASRDDRGGLNEQFF
TGTGCCAGCAGAGACGACAGGGGCGGTTTGAATGAGCAGTTCTTC
>TRBV28|few|TRBJ2-1|TRBD1
CASSPGTGGAYEQFF
TGTGCCAGCAGCCCCGGGACAGGGGGCGCCTATGAGCAGTTCTTC
>TRBV7-8|few|TRBJ2-3|NA
CASSFTGGSSTDTQYF
TGTGCCAGCAGCTTTACCGGGGGAAGTAGCACAGATACGCAGTATTTT
>TRBV7-2|few|TRBJ1-5|NA
CASSLGRSMSQPQHF
TGTGCCAGCAGCCTTGGACGGTCGATGAGTCAGCCCCAGCATTTT
>TRBV7-2|NA|TRBJ1-3|NA
CASSLVQGTGNTIYF
TGTGCCAGCAGCTTAGTCCAGGGAACTGGAAACACCATATATTTT
>TRBV6-6|NA|TRBJ2-5|NA
CASSHYQYNEQYF
TGTGCCAGCAGTCATTACCAGTACAATGAGCAGTACTTC
>TRBV28|NA|TRBJ1-5|TRBD1
CASRIEGATQPQHF
TGTGCCAGCAGGATTGAGGGGGCGACTCAGCCCCAGCATTTT
>TRBV28|NA|TRBJ2-1|TRBD2
CASSPITSVREQFF
TGTGCCAGCAGTCCTATAACTAGCGTTCGTGAGCAGTTCTTC
>TRBV5-1|many|TRBJ2-7|NA
CARLKAILCEQYF
TGCGCCAGGCTAAAAGCTATACTCTGCGAGCAGTACTTC
>TRBV30|NA|TRBJ1-2|NA
CAWSVRQQANYGYTF
TGTGCCTGGAGTGTCAGACAACAAGCTAACTATGGCTACACCTTC
>TRBV28|NA|TRBJ1-1|NA
CASSTGLRGEGAFF
TGCGCCAGCAGCACTGGCCTCCGGGGCGAGGGAGCTTTCTTT
>TRBV3-1|many|TRBJ1-2|TRBD1
CASRQGRYGYTF
TGTGCCAGCAGACAGGGGAGGTATGGCTACACCTTC
>TRBV13|many|TRBJ2-5|TRBD2
CASSSEGTSGQETQYF
TGTGCCAGCAGCTCGGAAGGGACTAGCGGACAAGAGACCCAGTACTTC
>TRBV3-1|NA|TRBJ1-2|TRBD1
CASSPPIYDREKYGYTF
TGTGCCAGCAGCCCCCCGATTTATGACAGGGAGAAGTATGGCTACACCTTC
>TRBV7-3|NA|TRBJ2-7|NA
CASSLTPSYKQYF
TGTGCCAGCAGCTTAACTCCTTCCTACAAGCAGTACTTC
>TRBV2|few|TRBJ2-3|NA
CASSFNTGVSTDTQYF
TGTGCCAGCAGCTTCAATACCGGGGTCAGCACAGATACGCAGTATTTT
>TRBV7-3|few|TRBJ2-1|NA
CASSPGQGADEQFF
TGTGCCAGCAGCCCGGGACAAGGGGCCGATGAGCAGTTCTTC
>TRBV5-1|NA|TRBJ2-5|TRBD1
CASSLSPGQKGTQYF
TGCGCCAGCAGCTTGAGTCCGGGACAGAAAGGGACCCAGTACTTC
>TRBV12-3/TRBV12-4|NA|TRBJ2-3|TRBD2
CASSPSSEAGGLTDTQYF
TGTGCCAGCAGTCCCTCCTCCGAGGCGGGGGGCCTCACAGATACGCAGTATTTT
>TRBV5-1|few|TRBJ2-1|NA
CASSIVVDSYNEQFF
TGCGCCAGCAGCATAGTCGTGGACTCCTACAATGAGCAGTTCTTC
>TRBV24-1|NA|TRBJ1-6|NA
CATSDSGRTSPLHF
TGTGCCACCAGTGATTCTGGACGTACTTCACCCCTCCACTTT
>TRBV20-1|NA|TRBJ1-5|NA
CSASPSGQVGQPQHF
TGCAGTGCTAGCCCCTCGGGGCAGGTGGGTCAGCCCCAGCATTTT
>TRBV12-3/TRBV12-4|NA|TRBJ2-7|NA
CASSITDSAAYEQYF
TGTGCCAGCAGTATAACGGACAGTGCTGCCTACGAGCAGTACTTC
>TRBV6-5|many|TRBJ2-3|NA
CASSYSHGTQYF
TGTGCCAGCAGTTACTCACATGGTACGCAGTATTTT
>TRBV12-3/TRBV12-4|many|TRBJ2-1|NA
CASSLSRVNEQFF
TGTGCCAGCAGTTTAAGCAGGGTCAATGAGCAGTTCTTC
>TRBV6-5|few|TRBJ1-2|TRBD1
CASSYGDRGYEGYTF
TGTGCCAGCAGTTACGGAGACAGGGGATACGAAGGCTACACCTTC
>TRBV18|few|TRBJ1-3|TRBD1
CASSPQQGSHSGNTIYF
TGTGCCAGCTCACCCCAACAGGGGTCCCACTCTGGAAACACCATATATTTT
>TRBV7-2|once|TRBJ1-2|NA
CAGSLGGADSYGYTF
TGTGCCGGCAGCTTGGGCGGTGCGGACAGCTATGGCTACACCTTC
>TRBV3-1|NA|TRBJ2-7|TRBD1
CASGAGTEAYERYF
TGTGCCAGTGGGGCAGGGACAGAAGCCTACGAGCGGTACTTC
>TRBV7-9|NA|TRBJ1-1|NA
CASSPVRPNTEAFF
TGTGCCAGCAGCCCCGTCCGGCCGAACACTGAAGCTTTCTTT